These T cell receptor beta chains were read from a single sample in a study of blood T cell repertoires in COVID-19. Sequencing was performed with immunoSEQ multiplex PCR; in TCRdb, only in-frame clones are kept and a portion is missing. The sample lists approximately 50,000 clones; roughly nine tenths were seen once. The material sequenced was peripheral blood. The origin of the receptors is a human donor in a cohort sampled during active COVID-19. CDR3s include the opening cysteine and the closing phenylalanine or tryptophan. D genes are given only for firm matches. Only part of the rows carry a size: once, few, many, or a class if the clone is expanded.

CASSYGTGLSGNTIYF	TGTGCCAGCAGTTATGGGACAGGGCTGTCTGGAAACACCATATATTTT	TRBV6-6	TRBJ1-3	16	TRBD1	.
CASSTGLASSYNEQFF	TGTGCTAGCAGCACTGGACTAGCGAGCTCCTACAATGAGCAGTTCTTC	TRBV7-7	TRBJ2-1	16	TRBD2	once
CASSHTEGLASNEQFF	TGTGCCAGCTCCCATACAGAGGGACTAGCGTCCAATGAGCAGTTCTTC	TRBV18	TRBJ2-1	16	TRBD2	once
CAWSVSGNSNQPQHF	TGTGCCTGGAGTGTATCGGGGAATAGCAATCAGCCCCAGCATTTT	TRBV30	TRBJ1-5	15	.	once
CASSLAGEGSNQPQHF	TGCGCCAGCAGCTTGGCCGGGGAGGGAAGCAATCAGCCCCAGCATTTT	TRBV5-1	TRBJ1-5	16	.	.
CASRIAGRRGWEQFF	TGTGCCAGCAGAATAGCGGGGAGGAGGGGATGGGAGCAGTTCTTC	TRBV11-2	TRBJ2-1	15	TRBD2	.
CASSTGTSWGDEQFF	TGTGCCAGTAGTACTGGGACTAGCTGGGGCGATGAGCAGTTCTTC	TRBV19	TRBJ2-1	15	TRBD2	.
CASSWTSTGELFF	TGTGCCAGCAGTTGGACATCCACCGGGGAGCTGTTTTTT	TRBV27	TRBJ2-2	13	.	.
CASRGQATNEKLFF	TGTGCCAGTAGGGGACAAGCAACTAATGAAAAACTGTTTTTT	TRBV19	TRBJ1-4	14	.	.
CASSSTGGEKLFF	TGTGCCAGCAGTTCCACAGGGGGCGAAAAACTGTTTTTT	TRBV6-5	TRBJ1-4	13	TRBD1	.
CASSDSPFYGYTF	TGCGCCAGCAGTGACAGTCCCTTCTATGGCTACACCTTC	TRBV10-2	TRBJ1-2	13	.	.
CASSYGPTGEETQYF	TGTGCCAGCAGTTACGGCCCGACAGGGGAAGAGACCCAGTACTTC	TRBV6-5	TRBJ2-5	15	TRBD1	.
CASSVGQNQRQYF	TGTGCCAGCAGCGTAGGCCAGAATCAAAGGCAGTATTTT	TRBV9	TRBJ2-3	13	.	once
CATSDHTSGNNEQFF	TGTGCCACCAGTGACCACACTAGCGGGAACAATGAGCAGTTCTTC	TRBV24-1	TRBJ2-1	15	TRBD2	.
CSVVDRTSGNTIYF	TGCAGCGTTGTGGACAGGACCTCTGGAAACACCATATATTTT	TRBV29-1	TRBJ1-3	14	TRBD1	.
CASSLYPERHGYTF	TGTGCCAGCAGCTTATACCCAGAGAGGCATGGCTACACCTTC	TRBV7-8	TRBJ1-2	14	.	.
CASSPPDRAKNIQYF	TGTGCCAGCTCACCACCCGACAGGGCCAAAAACATTCAGTACTTC	TRBV18	TRBJ2-4	15	.	.
CASSLGQGNTEAFF	TGTGCCAGCAGCTTGGGGCAGGGGAATACTGAAGCTTTCTTT	TRBV7-3	TRBJ1-1	14	.	once
CASSLAGETQYF	TGTGCCAGCAGCTTGGCCGGGGAGACCCAGTACTTC	TRBV5-6	TRBJ2-5	12	.	.
CAISESGDREGNYGYTF	TGTGCCATCAGTGAGTCCGGGGACAGGGAAGGAAACTATGGCTACACCTTC	TRBV10-3	TRBJ1-2	17	TRBD1	.
CASSLTGFSTDTQYF	TGTGCCAGCAGTCTTACAGGATTTTCCACAGATACGCAGTATTTT	TRBV6-5	TRBJ2-3	15	.	once
CASSQFSGNEQFF	TGTGCCAGCAGCCAATTTTCCGGCAATGAGCAGTTCTTC	TRBV3-1/TRBV3-2	TRBJ2-1	13	.	.
CASSYWGDNSPLHF	TGTGCCAGCAGTTATTGGGGAGATAATTCACCCCTCCACTTT	TRBV6-5	TRBJ1-6	14	.	few
CASSPGRQETQYF	TGTGCCAGTAGTCCCGGGAGACAAGAGACCCAGTACTTC	TRBV19	TRBJ2-5	13	.	.
CASSEQGTADNEQFF	TGTGCCAGCAGTGAGCAGGGGACAGCCGACAATGAGCAGTTCTTC	TRBV7-3	TRBJ2-1	15	TRBD1	.
CASNRGQETQYF	TGTGCCAGCAACAGGGGACAAGAGACCCAGTACTTC	TRBV6-5	TRBJ2-5	12	TRBD1	.
CASSLKGTGHYGYTF	TGTGCCAGCAGCTTGAAGGGGACAGGGCACTATGGCTACACCTTC	TRBV5-6	TRBJ1-2	15	TRBD1	.